This TCR beta chain stems from a study of cytomegalovirus exposure and HLA in healthy donors. General study findings and limits: Near-uniform donor sequencing depth was presumed by presence/absence analyses. CMV serostatus was the sole immune exposure data available.

PCR employed 60 Vbeta and 13 Jbeta primers. Repertoires were generated with immunoSEQ multiplex PCR, while TCRdb's copy carries only in-frame clones and drops some. Of 87,000 or so clones listed, 64% were seen once; the top ten hold 3% to 3.5%. The germline CDR1 and CDR2 sequences are SEHNR and FQNEAQ (reference sequence). The CDR3 runs to 16 residues. Unmatched junction bases numbered 14, after V lost 5 bases and J lost 5 bases. Points on this clone: Its cognate antigen is unknown.

Material for sequencing was PBMCs. V usage is TRBV7-9 and J usage is TRBJ1-1; 7 bases match TRBD1. This TCR derives from a man between 60 and 70 years old in good health and CMV-seronegative. The DNA for the CDR3 is TGTGCCAGCAGCCCCGGGAGGGGGCCCCCGCGGACTGAAGCTTTCTTT. Translated: CASSPGRGPPRTEAFF. Based on the CDR3 plus reference TRBV7-9 and TRBJ1-1, the full variable domain is DTGVSQNPRHKITKRGQNVTFRCDPISEHNRLYWYRQTLGQGPEFLTYFQNEAQLEKSRLLSDRFSAERPKGSFSTLEIQRTEQGDSAMYLCASSPGRGPPRTEAFFGQGTRLTVV.